This T cell receptor (beta chain) comes out of a study of shared clonotypes between healthy human individuals. Regarding the study as a whole: Non-shared clonotypes were found to have lower generation probabilities than the clonotypes that were shared by all four of the sorted-subset donors. Large sequencing depth failed to make sorted-subset sequencing complete, rarefaction showed.

Here immunoSEQ multiplex PCR was the method, and the copy in TCRdb shows in-frame clones only, minus some. The sample holds about 2.4 million clones, under 95% seen once. A note on this clone: Its antigen remains unknown.

The specimen was naive CD4+ T cells from PBMCs. Subset denoted: CD45RA+ positively selected. This TCR came from a man aged 18 to 30 in good health. Some clones in this sample may be carry-over from other donors' samples.

CDR3: CAWSPIAGGADTQYF. The CDR3, as DNA: TGTGCCTGGAGTCCAATAGCGGGAGGGGCAGATACGCAGTATTTT. The chain carries TRBV30 and TRBJ2-3; TRBD2 agrees at 11 bases. The CDR3 has 15 residues. Germline V gene sequence: CDR1 GTSNPN, CDR2 SVGIG (reference sequence). V was pared by 2 bases and J by 4 bases, with 5 bases of the junction left unmatched.